One sample yielded the 5 T cell receptor beta chains listed below, sequenced in a study of blood T cell repertoires in COVID-19. The assay was immunoSEQ multiplex PCR, and TCRdb's table has in-frame clones only and misses some. The table includes a few hundred thousand clones, just under 90% detected once. Sequencing was done on a sample of PBMCs or T cells enriched from blood (not recorded which). These receptors all stem from a woman aged 45-59 years who had been exposed to COVID-19.

This sequence joins TRBV7-9 and TRBJ2-2; 7 nucleotides line up with TRBD1. V lost 7 bases and J lost 2; bases outside the gene matches: 34. The CDR3 has 24 residues. Germline V gene data show CDR1 as SEHNR and CDR2 as FQNEAQ (reference sequence). The CDR3 nucleotides are TGTGCCAGCACCTTCACCGTAGTTTTGACGAGTAAGCAGCCCGGGACAGATAACACCGGGGAGCTGTTTTTT. This sequence encodes CASTFTVVLTSKQPGTDNTGELFF.

The chain uses TRBV19 and TRBJ1-5; D might be TRBD1 (5 bases). The germline V gene has CDR1 LNHDA and CDR2 SQIVND (reference sequence). With 6 bases removed from V and 4 bases from J, the gap between germline ends came to 16 bases. The CDR3 has 15 amino acids. DNA of the CDR3: TGTGCCAGTAGCCCGGCAGGGAAGAAAAATCAGCCCCAGCATTTT. Amino acids: CASSPAGKKNQPQHF.

The gene calls are TRBV6-5 and TRBJ1-1; the D is unclear. Trimming pared 0 bases from V and 3 bases from J, leaving 8 bases between. The CDR3 runs 14 residues. Germline assignment: CDR1 MNHEY and CDR2 SVGAGI. CDR3 nucleotides: TGTGCCAGCAGTTACTCGAGGGTGGACACTGAAGCTTTCTTT. Its translation is CASSYSRVDTEAFF.

This clone was recorded a few times. This chain links TRBV5-6 with TRBJ2-7, with a tentative D call TRBD2 (6 bases). This CDR3 region has 16 residues. Trimming removed 3 bases from V and 2 bases from J, with 18 bases in between. The germline V gene has CDR1 SGHDT and CDR2 YYEEEE. The CDR3 DNA reads TGTGCCAGCAGCTCGATCTCCGGGACTGGGCCCTACGAGCAGTACTTC. This codes for CASSSISGTGPYEQYF.

This chain uses TRBV7-2 with TRBJ2-3; 8 bases line up with TRBD2. Trimming cost V 0 bases and J 6 bases; bases outside gene matches: 14. Germline V gene lookup returns CDR1 SGHTA and CDR2 FQGNSA. This CDR3 has 18 residues. CDR3 amino acids: CASSLAVRRGATEDTQYF. The CDR3 DNA reads as TGTGCCAGCAGCTTAGCGGTCAGGCGGGGGGCCACCGAGGATACGCAGTATTTT.